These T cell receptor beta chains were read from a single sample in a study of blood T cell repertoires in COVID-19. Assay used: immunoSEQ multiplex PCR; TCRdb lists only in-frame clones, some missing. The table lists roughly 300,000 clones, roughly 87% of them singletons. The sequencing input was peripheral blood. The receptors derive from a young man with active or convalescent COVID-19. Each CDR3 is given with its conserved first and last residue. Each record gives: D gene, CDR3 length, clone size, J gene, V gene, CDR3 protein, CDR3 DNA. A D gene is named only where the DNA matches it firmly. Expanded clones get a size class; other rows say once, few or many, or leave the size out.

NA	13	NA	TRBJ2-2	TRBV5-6	CASSLGVPGELFF	TGTGCCAGCAGCCTAGGGGTCCCCGGGGAGCTGTTTTTT
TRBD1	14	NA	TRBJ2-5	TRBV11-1	CASSLHRGTETQYF	TGTGCCAGCAGCTTACACAGGGGGACAGAGACCCAGTACTTC
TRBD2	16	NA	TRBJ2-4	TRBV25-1	CASSPLWGGDKNIQYF	TGTGCCAGCAGCCCCCTCTGGGGGGGAGATAAAAACATTCAGTACTTC
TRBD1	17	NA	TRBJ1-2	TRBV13	CASSLGRGTGSNYGYTF	TGTGCCAGCAGCTTAGGCCGGGGGACAGGGTCTAACTATGGCTACACCTTC
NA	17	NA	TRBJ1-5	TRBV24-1	CATSDFPTGTSNQPQHF	TGTGCCACCAGTGATTTCCCCACAGGGACCAGCAATCAGCCCCAGCATTTT
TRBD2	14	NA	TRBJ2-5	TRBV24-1	CATPQTSGQETQYF	TGTGCCACCCCCCAGACTAGCGGGCAAGAGACCCAGTACTTC
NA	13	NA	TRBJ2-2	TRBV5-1	CASRLQGRGELFF	TGCGCCAGCAGACTACAGGGCCGCGGGGAGCTGTTTTTT
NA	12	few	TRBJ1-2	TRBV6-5	CASSPSPWGYTF	TGTGCCAGCAGTCCCAGTCCGTGGGGCTACACCTTC
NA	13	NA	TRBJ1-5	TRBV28	CASSFAPLVAQHF	TGTGCCAGCAGTTTCGCTCCCCTGGTAGCCCAGCATTTT
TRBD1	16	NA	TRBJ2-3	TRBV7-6	CASSLEGADSTDTQYF	TGTGCCAGCAGCTTAGAGGGGGCCGATAGCACAGATACGCAGTATTTT
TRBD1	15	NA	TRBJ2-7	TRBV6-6	CASSLKQGPPYEQYF	TGTGCCAGCAGCCTAAAACAGGGGCCACCCTACGAGCAGTACTTC
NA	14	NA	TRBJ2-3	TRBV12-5	CASAMGLSTDTQYF	TGTGCTAGTGCCATGGGCTTGAGCACAGATACGCAGTATTTT
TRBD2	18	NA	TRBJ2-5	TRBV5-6	CASSFSPPGLAPRETQYF	TGTGCCAGCAGCTTCTCGCCCCCGGGACTAGCGCCGCGGGAGACCCAGTACTTC
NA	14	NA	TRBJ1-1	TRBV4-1	CASSRPGQNTEAFF	TGCGCCAGCAGCCGTCCGGGACAGAACACTGAAGCTTTCTTT
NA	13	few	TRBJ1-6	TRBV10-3	CAIQQDSYSPLHF	TGTGCCATCCAACAAGACAGTTATTCACCCCTCCACTTT
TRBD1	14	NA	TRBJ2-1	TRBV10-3	CAISESDKGQGQFF	TGTGCCATCAGTGAGTCAGACAAAGGACAGGGTCAGTTCTTC
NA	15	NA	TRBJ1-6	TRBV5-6	CASSGLGSYNSPLHF	TGTGCCAGCAGCGGCTTAGGGAGCTATAATTCACCCCTCCACTTT
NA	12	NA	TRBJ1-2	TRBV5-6	CASKAGGYGYTF	TGTGCCAGCAAAGCGGGGGGCTATGGCTACACCTTC
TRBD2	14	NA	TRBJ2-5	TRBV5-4	CASSLAGPQETQYF	TGTGCCAGCAGCTTAGCGGGGCCGCAAGAGACCCAGTACTTC
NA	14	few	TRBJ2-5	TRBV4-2	CASSQDLIGETQYF	TGTGCCAGCAGCCAAGATCTAATCGGAGAGACCCAGTACTTC
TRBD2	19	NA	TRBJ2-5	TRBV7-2	CASSLDVRGGGTGTETQYF	TGTGCCAGCAGCTTAGACGTGCGGGGCGGGGGTACGGGGACGGAGACCCAGTACTTC
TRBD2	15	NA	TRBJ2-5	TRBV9	CASSVAASGVETQYF	TGTGCCAGCAGCGTAGCGGCTAGCGGGGTTGAGACCCAGTACTTC
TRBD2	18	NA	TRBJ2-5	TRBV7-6	CASSGPGLAGVQGETQYF	TGTGCCAGCAGCGGGCCGGGACTAGCGGGGGTTCAGGGGGAGACCCAGTACTTC
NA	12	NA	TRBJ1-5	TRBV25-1	CASSLGGQPQHF	TGTGCCAGCAGTCTGGGGGGTCAGCCCCAGCATTTT
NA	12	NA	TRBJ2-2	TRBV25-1	CAIRGIAGELFF	TGTGCCATCCGAGGAATCGCCGGGGAGCTGTTTTTT
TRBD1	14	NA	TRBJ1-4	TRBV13	CASSKQGVGEKLFF	TGTGCCAGCAGCAAACAGGGGGTAGGTGAAAAACTGTTTTTT
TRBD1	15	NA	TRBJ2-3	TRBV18	CASSPSGQGTDTQYF	TGTGCCAGCTCACCCTCTGGACAGGGAACAGATACGCAGTATTTT
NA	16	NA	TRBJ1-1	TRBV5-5	CASSLSPTGGNTEAFF	TGTGCCAGCAGCTTGTCACCAACGGGGGGGAACACTGAAGCTTTCTTT
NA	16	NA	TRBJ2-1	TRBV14	CASSTYVAGGSNEQFF	TGTGCCAGCAGCACCTACGTGGCAGGGGGGAGCAATGAGCAGTTCTTC
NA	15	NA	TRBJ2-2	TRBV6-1	CASSELHGGSGELFF	TGTGCCAGCAGTGAATTGCACGGTGGGAGCGGGGAGCTGTTTTTT
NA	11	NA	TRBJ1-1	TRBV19	CASSFRTEAFF	TGTGCCAGTAGTTTTCGGACTGAAGCTTTCTTT
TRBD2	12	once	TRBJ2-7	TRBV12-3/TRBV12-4	CASSAGAYEQYF	TGTGCCAGCAGTGCGGGGGCCTACGAGCAGTACTTC
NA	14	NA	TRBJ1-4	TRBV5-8	CASIAGAVNEKLFF	TGTGCCAGCATCGCGGGGGCGGTTAATGAAAAACTGTTTTTT
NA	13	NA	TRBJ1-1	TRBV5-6	CASGGSGITEAFF	TGTGCCAGCGGAGGGTCGGGGATAACTGAAGCTTTCTTT
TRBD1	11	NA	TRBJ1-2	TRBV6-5	CASLTGEGYTF	TGTGCCAGCCTCACAGGGGAGGGCTACACCTTC
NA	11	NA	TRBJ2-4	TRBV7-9	CASSLTNIQYF	TGTGCCAGCAGCTTAACTAACATTCAGTACTTC
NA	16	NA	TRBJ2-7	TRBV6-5	CASSYSQRRSSYEQYF	TGTGCCAGCAGTTACTCTCAGCGGAGGAGCTCCTACGAGCAGTACTTC
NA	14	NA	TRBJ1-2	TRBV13	CASSLDPGVYGYTF	TGTGCCAGCAGCTTAGATCCGGGGGTCTATGGCTACACCTTC
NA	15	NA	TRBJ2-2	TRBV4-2	CASSQDATLNGELFF	TGTGCCAGCAGCCAAGATGCGACTCTGAACGGGGAGCTGTTTTTT
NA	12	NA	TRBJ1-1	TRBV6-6	CASIPGQSEAFF	TGTGCCAGCATCCCCGGACAGTCTGAAGCTTTCTTT
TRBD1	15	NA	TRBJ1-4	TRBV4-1	CASSSPGQANEKLFF	TGCGCCAGCAGCAGTCCGGGACAGGCTAATGAAAAACTGTTTTTT
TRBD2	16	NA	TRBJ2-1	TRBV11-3	CASSPGRGGSYNEQFF	TGTGCCAGCAGCCCAGGGCGGGGGGGATCCTACAATGAGCAGTTCTTC
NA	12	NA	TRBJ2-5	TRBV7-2	CASSSSVETQYF	TGTGCCAGCAGCTCGTCGGTAGAGACCCAGTACTTC
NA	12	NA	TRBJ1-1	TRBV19	CASKVGATEAFF	TGTGCCTCTAAGGTGGGGGCAACTGAAGCTTTCTTT
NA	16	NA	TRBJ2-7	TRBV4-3	CASSQGSDSRLYEQYF	TGCGCCAGCAGCCAAGGGTCGGACAGCAGGTTGTACGAGCAGTACTTC